Sequencing of this TCR beta chain was carried out in a study of OX40 agonist ivuxolimab in advanced cancers. Study details: Past anti-PD-1, anti-PD-L1 or anti-CTLA-4 therapy was accepted, and 40% to 45% had received some.

Cycle 7 day 1, cycle 4 day 1, and baseline were the timepoints at which blood was sampled. Profiling relied on immunoSEQ multiplex PCR, and the TCRdb table lists in-frame clones only, not all of them. The sample contains tens of thousands of clones, 87% of which appear only once. The CDR3 length is 14 residues. In germline, CDR1 is MNHEY, CDR2 SVGAGI. Losses at the gene ends were 5 bases for V and 0 bases for J; bases not matched to a gene: 1. The material was CD4+ or CD8+ T cells sorted from blood, obtained in a trial of the OX40 agonist ivuxolimab. The sequence was obtained from an adult with an advanced solid tumor such as melanoma, head and neck, liver or kidney cancer. The rearrangement uses TRBV6-5 and TRBJ2-7, with 10 bases that match TRBD2. The CDR3 is CASSRTSGSYEQYV. The CDR3 bases are TGTGCCAGCAGTCGGACTAGCGGCTCCTACGAGCAGTACGTC.